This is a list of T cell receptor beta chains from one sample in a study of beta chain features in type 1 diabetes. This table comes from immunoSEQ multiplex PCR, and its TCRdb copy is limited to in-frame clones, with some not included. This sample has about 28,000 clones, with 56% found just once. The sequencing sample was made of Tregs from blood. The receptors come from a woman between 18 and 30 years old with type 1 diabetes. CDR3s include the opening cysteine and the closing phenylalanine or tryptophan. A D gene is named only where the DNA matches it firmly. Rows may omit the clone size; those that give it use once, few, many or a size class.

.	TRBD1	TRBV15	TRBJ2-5	CATSRDRGQETQYF	TGTGCCACCAGCAGAGACAGGGGGCAAGAGACCCAGTACTTC
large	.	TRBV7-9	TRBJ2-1	CATREMTGHGYNEQFF	TGTGCCACCCGAGAAATGACGGGACACGGCTACAATGAGCAGTTCTTC
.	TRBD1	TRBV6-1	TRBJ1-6	CASSAGTDDSPLHF	TGTGCCAGCAGTGCCGGGACAGATGATTCACCCCTCCACTTT
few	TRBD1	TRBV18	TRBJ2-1	CASSGQGATEQFF	TGTGCCAGCTCCGGACAGGGGGCGACTGAGCAGTTCTTC
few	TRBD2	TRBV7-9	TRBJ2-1	CASSPTERELDEQFF	TGTGCCAGCAGCCCGACGGAGCGGGAGTTAGATGAGCAGTTCTTC
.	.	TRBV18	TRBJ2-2	CASSPGGDTGELFF	TGTGCCAGCTCACCAGGGGGCGACACCGGGGAGCTGTTTTTT
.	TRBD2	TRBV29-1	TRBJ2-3	CSARSGTSTDTQYF	TGCAGCGCCCGTAGCGGGACGAGCACAGATACGCAGTATTTT
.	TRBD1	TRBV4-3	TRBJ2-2	CASSQEGQRVTGELFF	TGCGCCAGCAGCCAAGAGGGACAGAGGGTGACCGGGGAGCTGTTTTTT
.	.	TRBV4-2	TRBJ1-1	CASSRGLPGGSNTEAFF	TGTGCCAGCAGCCGGGGTTTACCGGGGGGCTCAAACACTGAAGCTTTCTTT
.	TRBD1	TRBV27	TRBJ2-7	CASSLYRGQAYEQYF	TGTGCCAGCAGTTTGTATCGTGGACAGGCCTACGAGCAGTACTTC
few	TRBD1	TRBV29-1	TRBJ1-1	CSVDRDRTEAFF	TGCAGCGTCGACAGGGACCGCACTGAAGCTTTCTTT
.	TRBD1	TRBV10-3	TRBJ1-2	CAISRTGTNYGYTF	TGTGCCATCAGTAGGACAGGCACTAACTATGGCTACACCTTC
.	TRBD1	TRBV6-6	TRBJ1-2	CASNFRDRGLEGYTF	TGTGCCAGCAATTTCCGGGACAGGGGGCTTGAAGGCTACACCTTC
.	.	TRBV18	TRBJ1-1	CASSTRGRTEAFF	TGTGCCAGCTCGACCAGGGGTCGCACTGAAGCTTTCTTT
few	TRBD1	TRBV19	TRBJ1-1	CASTSLGTGMNTEAFF	TGTGCCAGTACCTCACTGGGGACAGGAATGAACACTGAAGCTTTCTTT
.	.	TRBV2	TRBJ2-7	CASTYRADYEQYF	TGTGCCAGCACGTACAGGGCTGACTACGAGCAGTACTTC
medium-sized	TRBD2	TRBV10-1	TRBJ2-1	CASSASGRVNEQFF	TGCGCCAGCAGTGCCAGCGGGAGAGTGAATGAGCAGTTCTTC
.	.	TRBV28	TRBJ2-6	CASSTPPKPGANVLTF	TGTGCCAGCAGTACCCCCCCGAAGCCTGGGGCCAACGTCCTGACTTTC
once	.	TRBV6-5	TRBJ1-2	CASRDGGLSYTF	TGTGCCAGCAGAGACGGGGGGCTTAGCTACACCTTC
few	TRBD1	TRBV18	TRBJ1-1	CASSPGQGDEAFF	TGTGCCAGCTCACCAGGACAGGGAGATGAAGCTTTCTTT
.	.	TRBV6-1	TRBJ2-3	CASSDVAGTDTQYF	TGTGCCAGCAGTGATGTGGCGGGGACAGATACGCAGTATTTT
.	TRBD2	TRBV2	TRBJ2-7	CASSDMTSGNYEQYF	TGTGCCAGCAGCGACATGACTAGCGGAAACTACGAGCAGTACTTC
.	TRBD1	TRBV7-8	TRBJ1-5	CASSLGQGGRQPQHF	TGTGCCAGCAGCTTAGGGCAGGGGGGTCGTCAGCCCCAGCATTTT
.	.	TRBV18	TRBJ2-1	CASSPEYLGSEQFF	TGTGCCAGCTCACCGGAATACTTGGGGAGTGAGCAGTTCTTC
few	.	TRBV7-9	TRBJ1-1	CASSRQGLSEAFF	TGTGCCAGCAGCCGGCAGGGGCTGTCTGAAGCTTTCTTT
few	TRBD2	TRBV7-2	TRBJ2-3	CASSPRLAGSTDTQYF	TGTGCCAGCAGCCCCCGGTTAGCGGGAAGCACAGATACGCAGTATTTT
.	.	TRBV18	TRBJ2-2	CASSPPIISAGELFF	TGTGCCAGCTCACCACCGATAATTAGCGCCGGGGAGCTGTTTTTT
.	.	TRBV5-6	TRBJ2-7	CASSSRTGEQYF	TGTGCCAGCAGCTCGAGGACTGGCGAGCAGTACTTC
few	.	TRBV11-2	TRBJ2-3	CASSRRTGLTDTQYF	TGTGCCAGCAGCCGCCGGACGGGATTGACAGATACGCAGTATTTT
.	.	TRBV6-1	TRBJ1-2	CASSEYAGYGYTF	TGTGCCAGCAGTGAATACGCAGGCTATGGCTACACCTTC
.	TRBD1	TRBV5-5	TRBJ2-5	CASSLTGGETQYF	TGTGCCAGCAGCTTGACAGGGGGAGAGACCCAGTACTTC
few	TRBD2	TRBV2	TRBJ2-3	CASRRLTKGLAGADTQYF	TGTGCCAGCAGGAGACTAACGAAGGGACTAGCGGGAGCAGATACGCAGTATTTT
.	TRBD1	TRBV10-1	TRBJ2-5	CASSDPGQGQETQYF	TGCGCCAGCAGTGACCCGGGACAGGGACAAGAGACCCAGTACTTC
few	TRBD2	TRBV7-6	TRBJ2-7	CASSLSSGGGYEQYF	TGTGCCAGCAGCTTATCTTCGGGAGGGGGCTACGAGCAGTACTTC
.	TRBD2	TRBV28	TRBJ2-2	CATSGGEGTGELFF	TGTGCCACCTCAGGAGGGGAGGGCACCGGGGAGCTGTTTTTT
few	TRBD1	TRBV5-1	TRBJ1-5	CASMYHRGQPQHF	TGCGCCAGCATGTATCACAGGGGTCAGCCCCAGCATTTT
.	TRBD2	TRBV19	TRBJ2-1	CASSIGHRGGRGYNEQFF	TGTGCCAGTAGTATAGGGCATCGGGGCGGGAGGGGTTACAATGAGCAGTTCTTC
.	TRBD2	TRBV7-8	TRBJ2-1	CASSLEQGTSGKFRFF	TGTGCCAGCAGCTTAGAACAGGGGACTAGCGGAAAATTTCGGTTCTTC
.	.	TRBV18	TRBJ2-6	CASSPRNTRSGANVLTF	TGTGCCAGCTCACCACGCAACACCCGCTCTGGGGCCAACGTCCTGACTTTC
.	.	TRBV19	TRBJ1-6	CASSPGGYNSPLHF	TGTGCCAGTAGCCCCGGGGGGTATAATTCACCCCTCCACTTT
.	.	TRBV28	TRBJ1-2	CASSTGQTIYGYTF	TGTGCCAGCAGCACCGGACAGACGATCTATGGCTACACCTTC